This T cell receptor (beta chain) originates from a study of control samples from healthy donors and cancer patients. The CDR3 consists of 12 residues. The V gene lost 7 bases and the J gene lost 8 bases, with 15 bases spanning the gap. CDR1 SGDLS and CDR2 YYNGEE come from the germline V gene. Sequenced by immunoSEQ multiplex PCR; TCRdb stores in-frame clones only, minus some. The table has just under 75,000 clones, about 90% seen once. This sequence originates from a woman in her 50s in good health. The sample comprised blood. The V and J genes are TRBV9 and TRBJ1-2; no definite D call. The CDR3 DNA is TGTGCCAGCGGAGCAGCCCTAAGGGGCTACACCTTC. This gives the protein CASGAALRGYTF.